A selection of T cell receptor beta chains follows, all from one sample in a study of cytomegalovirus exposure and HLA in healthy donors. The method was immunoSEQ multiplex PCR; TCRdb's version includes in-frame clones alone and lacks a portion of them. The sample yields approximately 100,000 clones, 55% to 75% seen once. What was sequenced was PBMCs. The receptors here all came from a man in his sixties in good health and CMV-seronegative. The conserved cysteine and the conserved F or W are not part of the CDR3 here. Each record gives: V gene, CDR3 protein.

TRBV2,ASSYLTYEQY
TRBV7-6,ASSLEGLNSGNTIY
TRBV27,ASRTTGSGANVLT
TRBV5-4,ASSLKPGSDSYGYT
TRBV30,AWSVRVSAQH
TRBV7-9,ASSLAGGGDNQPQH
TRBV7-9,SSSSKTRDTREAQH
TRBV29-1,SVEGGPGVDTQY
TRBV7-3,ASTVTSGNYNEQF
TRBV9,ASSVLRSGVSSYEQY
TRBV7-2,ASSFGRSQPQH
TRBV5-1,ASSVTGTGGDGYT
TRBV5-6,ASSLPGGARNTEAF
TRBV10-3,AISEQITPSGNTIY
TRBV19,ASRGTGSNQPQH
TRBV19,ASSRRQGAPNSPLH
TRBV5-8,ASSSPGLGGTGELF
TRBV5-6,ASSLISGAPNQPQH
TRBV5-1,ASSSREGSRTDTQY
TRBV10-3,AISPGGTEAF